This TCR beta chain was recovered during a study of blood T cell repertoires in COVID-19 (dated by TCRdb to about 2020). Regarding the research as a whole: The collaborator samples originated in the United States, Italy and Spain and spanned the acute and convalescent phases of COVID-19. The prospective study material was composed of cDNA or gDNA derived from T cells, B-cell-depleted T cells, or PBMCs. The dataset comprised deeply sampled blood TCRbeta repertoires from subjects exposed to, actively infected with, or recovered from COVID-19. The repertoires were released in a freely available public database intended as a resource for research on the immune response to SARS-CoV-2. Samples came from the ongoing ImmuneRACE study (first 160 participants) plus 1,254 subjects from 6 global collaborators. Nearly every sample came with metadata listing a de-identified subject ID, COVID-19 status, age in years and sex. Where available, HLA class I and class II types were obtained from metadata supplied by the sample provider rather than from assay-based typing.

What the authors observed across the whole study: The amount of clinical and demographic metadata varied by source and participant and was provided uncurated.

The V end gives up 2 bases and the J end 6 bases, leaving 7 bases in the junction not matched to a gene. From the cysteine up to the phenylalanine, the CDR3 has a length of 14 residues. CDR3 DNA only is kept here, 42 bases in frame from base 1. CDR1 SGHTA and CDR2 FQGNSA are derived from the germline V gene. This clone occurred once. There is no known antigen for this receptor. Qualities for individual bases were not recorded, and no much larger clone is one base off. TCRbeta CDR3 regions were amplified from genomic DNA by means of the immunoSEQ Assay, a bias-controlled multiplex PCR. In the paper's pipeline: Within the assay, amplification of reference gene primers was used to estimate how many nucleated cells each sample contained. Sequence reads were collapsed and filtered to measure the absolute abundance of every unique TCRbeta CDR3 rearrangement. Productive Simpson clonality was computed per sample as the square root of Simpson's diversity index over productive rearrangements. In TCRdb, the immuneACCESS table is reduced to in-frame sequences with V and J assigned. These tables do not hold every clone; where another copy was compared, an unresolved V gene accounts for under half, and the others remain unexplained. Clone size and V and J calls were adopted from that table, with D and trimming inferred from the DNA. In this sample the table shows roughly 87,000 clones, approximately 86% of which occur a single time. The ten largest clones represent approximately 3% of the sample.

In Seattle, one collaborating source enrolled patients while the infection was active and tracked those patients longitudinally over the course of disease. Collaborating institutions collected whole blood in K2EDTA tubes following their own protocols. For TCRbeta analysis, collaborators shipped samples as frozen whole blood, isolated PBMCs, or DNA extracted from either of those sample types. The sequence was collected from a woman at least 80 years old with COVID-19, enrolled during active disease. The specimen was peripheral blood. The rearranged chain carries TRBV7-2 and TRBJ2-7; 7 junctional bases match TRBD1. The CDR3 region: CASSLTGVTSEQYF. The base sequence is TGTGCCAGCAGCTTAACAGGGGTAACATCCGAGCAGTACTTC.